Listed below are T cell receptor beta chains from one sample, sequenced in a study of beta chain features in type 1 diabetes. The repertoire was sequenced with immunoSEQ multiplex PCR; TCRdb's copy has only in-frame clones and lacks some. The sample carries around 250,000 clones, around 68% recorded once. The source material was naive CD4+ T cells from blood. These receptors all stem from a young man in good health. Both conserved end residues are trimmed from each CDR3.

v_call: TRBV7-8; j_call: TRBJ2-1; cdr3_aa: ASSLRVDLGNEQF
v_call: TRBV7-2; j_call: TRBJ2-3; cdr3_aa: ASSLAGTSFSDTQY
v_call: TRBV30; j_call: TRBJ1-2; cdr3_aa: AWTLTGNGYT
v_call: TRBV29-1; j_call: TRBJ2-3; cdr3_aa: SAATSGGSIDTQY
v_call: TRBV25-1; j_call: TRBJ2-3; cdr3_aa: ASSEWGQGTDTQY
v_call: TRBV7-2; j_call: TRBJ1-5; cdr3_aa: ASSLEGTGNGQPQH
v_call: TRBV5-6; j_call: TRBJ2-5; cdr3_aa: ASSLGTGHKETQY
v_call: TRBV15; j_call: TRBJ2-3; cdr3_aa: ATSRLGSTDTQY
v_call: TRBV5-1; j_call: TRBJ1-6; cdr3_aa: ASSRTGDNSPLH
v_call: TRBV14; j_call: TRBJ2-6; cdr3_aa: ASSQASGANVLT
v_call: TRBV6-1; j_call: TRBJ2-3; cdr3_aa: ASSEGAGGRTDTQY
v_call: TRBV10-3; j_call: TRBJ2-7; cdr3_aa: AISESALSAYEQY
v_call: TRBV28; j_call: TRBJ1-1; cdr3_aa: ASSTGGLNTEAF
v_call: TRBV7-2; j_call: TRBJ2-7; cdr3_aa: ASSHLYEQY
v_call: TRBV28; j_call: TRBJ2-7; cdr3_aa: ASSLGLRSYEQY
v_call: TRBV4-3; j_call: TRBJ2-1; cdr3_aa: ASSQEGGNEQF
v_call: TRBV7-2; j_call: TRBJ2-5; cdr3_aa: ASSGPPGSSRQY
v_call: TRBV10-3; j_call: TRBJ2-5; cdr3_aa: AISEVLSQETQY
v_call: TRBV6-5; j_call: TRBJ2-1; cdr3_aa: ASSPTTYNEQF
v_call: TRBV27; j_call: TRBJ2-7; cdr3_aa: ASSLGAGEQY
v_call: TRBV27; j_call: TRBJ2-6; cdr3_aa: ASSFGSGANVLT
v_call: TRBV30; j_call: TRBJ2-7; cdr3_aa: AWDTASYEQY
v_call: TRBV6-1; j_call: TRBJ1-4; cdr3_aa: ASSADRLATNEKLF
v_call: TRBV30; j_call: TRBJ1-6; cdr3_aa: AWSAFDKTPSLH
v_call: TRBV18; j_call: TRBJ2-5; cdr3_aa: ASSPDNSGTQY
v_call: TRBV13; j_call: TRBJ1-5; cdr3_aa: ASSHGTANQPQH
v_call: TRBV7-9; j_call: TRBJ2-3; cdr3_aa: ASSVEGVGTQY
v_call: TRBV30; j_call: TRBJ2-7; cdr3_aa: AWSNRPGLAGGRYEQY
v_call: TRBV6-5; j_call: TRBJ2-5; cdr3_aa: ASSPIGSPAETQY
v_call: TRBV30; j_call: TRBJ1-6; cdr3_aa: AWSAARSYNSPLH
v_call: TRBV30; j_call: TRBJ1-2; cdr3_aa: AWRHRAYGYT
v_call: TRBV29-1; j_call: TRBJ2-3; cdr3_aa: SVDLAGTDTQY
v_call: TRBV30; j_call: TRBJ1-5; cdr3_aa: AWRAPLGTGVFQPQH
v_call: TRBV28; j_call: TRBJ2-7; cdr3_aa: ASSSRPGRSYEQY
v_call: TRBV7-2; j_call: TRBJ2-3; cdr3_aa: ASSLRGTGFTDTQY
v_call: TRBV25-1; j_call: TRBJ2-5; cdr3_aa: ASSELAGGQETQY
v_call: TRBV30; j_call: TRBJ2-1; cdr3_aa: AWSVLADPPF
v_call: TRBV30; j_call: TRBJ1-5; cdr3_aa: AWSVNSQPQH
v_call: TRBV7-2; j_call: TRBJ2-7; cdr3_aa: ASRRAGVGYEQY
v_call: TRBV10-3; j_call: TRBJ2-7; cdr3_aa: AISESTVQYEQY
v_call: TRBV5-1; j_call: TRBJ2-2; cdr3_aa: ASSSGIPGELF
v_call: TRBV7-9; j_call: TRBJ2-5; cdr3_aa: ASSLAGAETQY
v_call: TRBV29-1; j_call: TRBJ2-7; cdr3_aa: SVKGQGADEQY
v_call: TRBV29-1; j_call: TRBJ1-1; cdr3_aa: SVVFLTEAF
v_call: TRBV6-1; j_call: TRBJ1-2; cdr3_aa: ASSDLANYGYT
v_call: TRBV30; j_call: TRBJ1-1; cdr3_aa: AWSPYRGVLEAF
v_call: TRBV11-2; j_call: TRBJ2-3; cdr3_aa: ASSLGGSTDTQY
v_call: TRBV30; j_call: TRBJ2-1; cdr3_aa: AWSIGRGPHEQF
v_call: TRBV30; j_call: TRBJ2-1; cdr3_aa: AWRGGSSGRGNEQF
v_call: TRBV30; j_call: TRBJ2-6; cdr3_aa: AWRNGTGTGANVLT
v_call: TRBV27; j_call: TRBJ2-4; cdr3_aa: ASSLEGARNIQY
v_call: TRBV7-9; j_call: TRBJ2-7; cdr3_aa: ASSVGYEQY
v_call: TRBV13; j_call: TRBJ2-7; cdr3_aa: ASSPPGPSSYEQY
v_call: TRBV7-8; j_call: TRBJ2-1; cdr3_aa: ASSSPLRGPKNEQF
v_call: TRBV28; j_call: TRBJ2-1; cdr3_aa: ASRTSGSGEQF